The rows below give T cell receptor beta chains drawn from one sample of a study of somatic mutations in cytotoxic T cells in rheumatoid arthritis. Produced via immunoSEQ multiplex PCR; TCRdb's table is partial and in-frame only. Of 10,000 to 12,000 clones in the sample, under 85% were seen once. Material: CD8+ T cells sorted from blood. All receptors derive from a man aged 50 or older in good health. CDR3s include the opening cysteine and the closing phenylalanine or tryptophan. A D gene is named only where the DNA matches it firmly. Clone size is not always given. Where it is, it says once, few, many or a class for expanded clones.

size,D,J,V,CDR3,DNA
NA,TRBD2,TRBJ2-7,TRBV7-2,CASSKGLAGTYEQYF,TGTGCCAGCAGCAAGGGACTAGCGGGAACCTACGAGCAGTACTTC
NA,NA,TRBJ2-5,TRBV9,CASSVKGGVRETQYF,TGTGCCAGCAGCGTAAAAGGCGGAGTAAGGGAGACCCAGTACTTC
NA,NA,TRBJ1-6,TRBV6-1,CASSEATVPNSPLHF,TGTGCCAGCAGTGAAGCGACAGTTCCCAATTCACCCCTCCACTTT
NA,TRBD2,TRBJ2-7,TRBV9,CASSVGINSGRGEQYF,TGTGCCAGCAGCGTAGGGATAAATAGCGGGAGAGGGGAGCAGTACTTC
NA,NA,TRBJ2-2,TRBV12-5,CASAQGDFIGELFF,TGTGCTAGTGCCCAGGGTGACTTTATCGGGGAGCTGTTTTTT
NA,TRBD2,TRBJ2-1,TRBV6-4,CASSQGLAGGNEQFF,TGTGCCAGCAGTCAAGGACTAGCGGGAGGTAATGAGCAGTTCTTC
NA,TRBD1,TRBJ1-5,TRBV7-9,CASSAGTGPLGAQHF,TGTGCCAGCAGCGCTGGGACAGGGCCCCTTGGAGCCCAGCATTTT
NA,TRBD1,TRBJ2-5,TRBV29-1,CSVETGGQETQYF,TGCAGCGTTGAGACAGGGGGGCAAGAGACCCAGTACTTC
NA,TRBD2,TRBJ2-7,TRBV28,CASIADPWTSGSPEQYF,TGTGCCAGCATAGCCGACCCGTGGACTAGCGGGAGTCCCGAGCAGTACTTC
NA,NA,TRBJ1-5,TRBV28,CASSLFHGGSQPQHF,TGTGCCAGCAGTCTATTCCACGGTGGGAGTCAGCCCCAGCATTTT
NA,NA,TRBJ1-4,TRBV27,CASSPRGSGEKLFF,TGTGCCAGCAGTCCTAGGGGTAGTGGCGAAAAACTGTTTTTT
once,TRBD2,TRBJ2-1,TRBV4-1,CASSPSSGKYNEQFF,TGCGCCAGCAGCCCATCTAGCGGGAAATACAATGAGCAGTTCTTC
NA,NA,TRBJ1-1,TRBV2,CASSGRATEAFF,TGTGCCAGCAGTGGGAGGGCGACTGAAGCTTTCTTT
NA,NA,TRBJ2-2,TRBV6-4,CASKDYPDTGELFF,TGTGCCAGTAAGGACTACCCGGACACCGGGGAGCTGTTTTTT
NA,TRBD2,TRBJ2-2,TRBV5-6,CASSLGQRGGLELFF,TGTGCCAGCAGCTTGGGCCAGCGGGGGGGCCTCGAGCTGTTTTTT
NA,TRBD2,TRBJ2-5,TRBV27,CASSSLSGGIQETQYF,TGTGCCAGCAGTTCCCTAAGCGGGGGGATCCAAGAGACCCAGTACTTC
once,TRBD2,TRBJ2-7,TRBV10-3,CAIRPGLGPYEQYF,TGTGCCATCAGGCCGGGACTAGGCCCCTACGAGCAGTACTTC
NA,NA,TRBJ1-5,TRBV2,CASSDKRVGNQPQHF,TGTGCCAGCAGTGATAAGAGGGTAGGCAATCAGCCCCAGCATTTT
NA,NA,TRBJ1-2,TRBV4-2,CASSLNPGGSDYGYTF,TGTGCCAGCAGCCTCAATCCGGGGGGCTCGGACTATGGCTACACCTTC
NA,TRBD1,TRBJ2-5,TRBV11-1,CASSRTGGFRETQYF,TGTGCCAGCAGCCGGACAGGAGGATTCAGGGAGACCCAGTACTTC
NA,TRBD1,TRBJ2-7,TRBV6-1,CASSGRGQSYEQYF,TGTGCCAGCAGTGGAAGGGGACAGAGCTACGAGCAGTACTTC
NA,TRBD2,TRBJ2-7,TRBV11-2,CASSMGLAEQYF,TGTGCCAGCAGCATGGGACTAGCAGAGCAGTACTTC
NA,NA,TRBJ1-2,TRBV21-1,CASTEGSGGLDYGYTF,TGTGCCAGCACCGAAGGGTCAGGGGGCTTGGACTATGGCTACACCTTC
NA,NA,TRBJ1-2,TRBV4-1,CASSQGRAGDGYTF,TGCGCCAGCAGCCAAGGAAGGGCAGGGGATGGCTACACCTTC
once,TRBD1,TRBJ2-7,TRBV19,CASSVTGGYEQYF,TGTGCCAGTAGTGTGACAGGGGGCTACGAGCAGTACTTC
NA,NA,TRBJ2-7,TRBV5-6,CASSTLRGRQYF,TGTGCCAGCAGCACGCTCAGGGGTCGGCAGTACTTC